This TCR beta chain was obtained from a study of beta chain features in type 1 diabetes. General study points: TCRB CDR3 length was moderately but significantly reduced in all four CD4+ subsets of Type 1 diabetes patients. Comparison showed that naive, central memory and Treg TCRB repertoires appeared more similar among patients than among healthy donors.

A heparinised blood draw that averaged around 110 mL was obtained once from each donor. Trimming left V 1 base short and J 2 bases short, with 15 bases between. This CDR3 is 16 amino acids long. CDR1 SGHTA and CDR2 FQGNSA come from the germline V gene. Expressed TCRB transcripts were sequenced, since all the RNA that had been isolated was reverse transcribed. Several million reads were obtained on average from naive, central memory and regulatory T cell samples. Assay used: immunoSEQ multiplex PCR; TCRdb lists only in-frame clones, some missing. The sample consists of around 430,000 clones, approximately 31% of them appearing once. This clone occurred a few times. What it recognizes is unknown.

V is TRBV7-2 and J is TRBJ2-7; perhaps TRBD1 as D (5 bases). The sequence derives from a man between 18 and 35 years old in good health. Material: naive CD4+ T cells from blood. CDR3 coding DNA: TGTGCCAGCAGCTTAGAGGTGACAGTCCCGGCCTACGAGCAGTACTTC. This translates into CASSLEVTVPAYEQYF.